These 28 T cell receptor beta chains originate from one sample sequenced in a study of cytomegalovirus exposure and HLA in healthy donors. The PCR made use of 60 Vbeta and 13 Jbeta primers. Clones were sequenced by immunoSEQ multiplex PCR, and TCRdb holds only the in-frame ones, with some missing. The table lists 130,000 or so clones, around four fifths of them singletons. The material sequenced was PBMCs. The receptors come from a woman between 45 and 65 years old in good health and CMV-seropositive.

This chain connects TRBV29-1 to TRBJ1-2; D uncertain. Germline V gene lookup returns CDR1 SQVTM and CDR2 ANQGSEA. Trimming removed 7 bases at V and 0 bases at J, with 15 bases between. The CDR3 runs 14 residues. The CDR3 region has the DNA TGCAGCGCCTTACCGGACGGGACTAACTATGGCTACACCTTC. Protein sequence: CSALPDGTNYGYTF.

The chain is built from TRBV19 and TRBJ1-1; the D gene is possibly TRBD1 (5 bases). Germline V gene data show CDR1 as LNHDA and CDR2 as SQIVND (reference sequence). The CDR3 is made up of 14 amino acids. The V and J ends lost 6 bases and 7 bases respectively, with 18 bases between them. Written as DNA, the CDR3 is TGTGCCAGTAGCATACTCCGGGACTCATTTGAAGCTTTCTTT. This gives the protein CASSILRDSFEAFF.

This clone was observed a single time. The chain links TRBV27 to TRBJ1-1, with D perhaps matching TRBD1 (6 bases). Germline-derived CDR1 and CDR2 are MNHEY and SMNVEV (reference sequence). Trimming left V 4 bases short and J 7 bases short, with 22 bases between. This CDR3 is 16 amino acids long. In DNA, the CDR3 is TGTGCCAGCAGTTCCTACGTAGGACAGTTTGTCAGTGAAGCTTTCTTT. Amino acids: CASSSYVGQFVSEAFF.

This chain joins TRBV4-1 and TRBJ2-1, with 7 nucleotides matching TRBD2. The CDR3 is 18 residues long. Looked up from germline, CDR1 is MGHRA and CDR2 is YSYEKL. V shed 2 bases, J shed 0 bases, and the junction held 10 bases outside the gene matches. Here the CDR3 DNA reads TGCGCCAGCAGCCAAAGGACCGGGACTACTAGCTCCTACAATGAGCAGTTCTTC. This codes for CASSQRTGTTSSYNEQFF.

The rearrangement uses TRBV6-6 and TRBJ2-2; D remains ambiguous. CDR1 is MNHNY, CDR2 SVGAGI, per germline (reference sequence). Trimming shortened V by 7 bases and J by 6 bases, and 12 bases separated the two germline ends. The CDR3 is made up of 13 amino acids. The CDR3 reads CASIDKVAGELFF. CDR3 nucleotides: TGTGCCAGCATCGACAAAGTCGCCGGGGAGCTGTTTTTT.

This clone was observed once. V usage is TRBV5-1 and J usage is TRBJ1-2; D perhaps matches TRBD1 (6 bases). This CDR3 comprises 13 residues. Germline V gene sequence: CDR1 SGHRS, CDR2 YFSETQ. V lost 0 bases and J lost 10, with 13 bases in between. The CDR3 nucleotides are TGCGCCAGCAGCTTGGGACAGGCTTTTGTCTACACCTTC. This gives the protein CASSLGQAFVYTF.

The count of this clone is one. This chain joins TRBV19 and TRBJ2-2; 16 bases are a match to TRBD2. This CDR3 has 16 amino acids. In germline, CDR1 is LNHDA, CDR2 SQIVND (reference sequence). V shed 6 bases, J shed 5 bases, and the junction held 3 bases outside the gene matches. CDR3 region: CASRGLAGGHTGELFF. The CDR3 bases are TGTGCCAGTAGGGGACTAGCGGGGGGGCATACCGGGGAGCTGTTTTTT.

This chain connects TRBV5-6 to TRBJ1-4; the D gene is possibly TRBD1 (5 bases). V lost 0 bases and J 10 bases, leaving 13 bases between the germline ends. Germline V gene data show CDR1 as SGHDT and CDR2 as YYEEEE. The CDR3 loop spans 14 amino acids. The CDR3 DNA follows: TGTGCCAGCAGCTTGGCCGCCTCTAGGGGAAAACTGTTTTTT. Protein sequence: CASSLAASRGKLFF.

Note on this clone: The junction differs from germline at one of its ends, possibly a read error. The chain combines TRBV6-1 with TRBJ2-7; TRBD1 aligns across 9 bases. In germline, CDR1 is MNHNS, CDR2 SASEGT. This CDR3 is 15 amino acids long. The CDR3 loop is CASSEGRDRVYEQHF. The DNA of the CDR3 is TGTGCCAGCAGTGAAGGTCGGGACAGGGTGTACGAGCAGCACTTC.

The chain combines TRBV6-5 with TRBJ1-2; perhaps TRBD1 as D (6 bases). This CDR3 has 14 amino acids. The V gene lost 10 bases and the J gene lost 3 bases, with 18 bases spanning the gap. From germline, CDR1 is MNHEY and CDR2 SVGAGI. As DNA, the CDR3 is TGTGCCACCACGCGAGAACAGGGCCACTATGGCTACACCTTC. Its protein is CATTREQGHYGYTF.

The gene calls are TRBV27 and TRBJ2-7; tentative D call: TRBD2 (5 bases). The V gene's germline CDR1 is MNHEY and CDR2 SMNVEV (reference sequence). The ends were cut back, 6 bases at V and 6 bases at J, with 12 bases in the middle. The CDR3 sequence is 12 residues long. The CDR3 sequence is CASSRVGGEQYF. The CDR3 DNA sequence: TGTGCCAGCAGCCGCGTCGGAGGCGAGCAGTACTTC.

The chain has TRBV7-6 and TRBJ2-4, with 7 bases aligning to TRBD1. V was pared by 4 bases and J by 8 bases, with 5 bases of the junction left unmatched. The CDR3 extends over 13 amino acids. Germline V CDR1 and CDR2: SGHVS, FNYEAQ. DNA for the CDR3: TGTGCCAGCAGCTACCACAGGGGAGACATTCAGTACTTC. Residues: CASSYHRGDIQYF.

The genes are TRBV6-5 and TRBJ2-7; D is possibly TRBD1 (5 bases). The CDR3 is 14 amino acids. The germline V and J ends were trimmed by 4 bases and 2 bases, with 12 bases remaining between them. Looked up from germline, CDR1 is MNHEY and CDR2 is SVGAGI. The CDR3 spells CASSSGPTTYEQYF. CDR3 sequence (DNA): TGTGCCAGCAGTTCAGGGCCTACTACCTACGAGCAGTACTTC.

The gene calls are TRBV6-6 and TRBJ2-5, with TRBD1 identical over 8 bases. The CDR3 loop spans 14 amino acids. The germline CDR1 and CDR2 sequences are MNHNY and SVGAGI (reference sequence). With V trimmed by 6 bases and J by 2 bases, 5 bases remained unmatched. The CDR3 loop is CASRHRGKQETQYF. The CDR3 coding sequence is TGTGCCAGCAGACACAGGGGGAAACAAGAGACCCAGTACTTC.

This clone turned up a few times. This chain uses TRBV2 with TRBJ2-1; 7 positions agree with TRBD2. V gave up 5 bases and J gave up 4 bases; unmatched junction bases: 11. This CDR3 comprises 16 residues. In germline, CDR1 is SNHLY, CDR2 FYNNEI. CDR3 DNA sequence: TGTGCCAGCAGTCCCTTTGCGGGAGATGGGTACAATGAGCAGTTCTTC. Protein product: CASSPFAGDGYNEQFF.

This clone appeared a few times. The rearrangement joins TRBV5-4 to TRBJ1-1; 7 bases are shared with TRBD1. After removal of 2 bases from V and 2 bases from J, the junction contained 3 bases not matched to a gene. Germline V CDR1 and CDR2: SGHNT, YYREEE (reference sequence). The CDR3 has 14 residues. CDR3 nucleotides: TGTGCCAGCAGCTTACAGGGGACAAACACTGAAGCTTTCTTT. It specifies CASSLQGTNTEAFF. Based on the CDR3 plus reference TRBV5-4 and TRBJ1-1, the full variable domain is ETGVTQSPTHLIKTRGQQVTLRCSSQSGHNTVSWYQQALGQGPQFIFQYYREEENGRGNFPPRFSGLQFPNYSSELNVNALELDDSALYLCASSLQGTNTEAFFGQGTRLTVV.

V usage is TRBV7-9 and J usage is TRBJ1-2; TRBD1 might be the D (6 bases). This CDR3 has 16 residues. Germline CDR1 and CDR2: SEHNR and FQNEAQ (reference sequence). Trimming cost V 7 bases and J 1 base, with 19 bases left between them. The CDR3 coding sequence is TGTGCCAGCACCCCCGGGATACAGGGTTATAACTATGGCTACACCTTC. Translation: CASTPGIQGYNYGYTF.

The J gene is TRBJ2-1, the V gene TRBV11-2, with 7 bases that match TRBD2. Germline V gene lookup returns CDR1 SGHAT and CDR2 FQNNGV. V was pared by 3 bases and J by 9 bases, with 8 bases of the junction left unmatched. This CDR3 is 14 amino acids long. The CDR3 coding sequence is TGTGCCAGCAGCTTTGTTACAGCGGGGCGTGAGCAGTTCTTC. Protein: CASSFVTAGREQFF.

The chain recombines TRBV7-9 with TRBJ2-3, with TRBD2 as a possible D gene (5 bases). V was shortened by 1 base and J by 2 bases, with 13 bases between the two germline ends. The CDR3 is 16 residues long. Germline V gives CDR1 SEHNR, CDR2 FQNEAQ (reference sequence). CDR3 residues: CASSLGAAGATDTQYF. CDR3 DNA: TGTGCCAGCAGCTTAGGAGCGGCGGGCGCCACAGATACGCAGTATTTT.

The CDR3 DNA follows: TGTGCCAGCAGCTTAGTCGAGATTGGCTATGGCTACACCTTC. It specifies CASSLVEIGYGYTF. The rearrangement uses TRBV7-9 and TRBJ1-2; D is ambiguous. CDR3 length equals 14 residues. V shed 1 base and J shed 4 bases, with 10 bases lying between them. CDR1 is SEHNR, CDR2 FQNEAQ, per germline (reference sequence).

This clone was counted only a few times. The rearrangement links TRBV27 to TRBJ2-7, with D possibly TRBD2 on 5 matching bases. Germline CDR1 is MNHEY and CDR2 is SMNVEV (reference sequence). V lost 2 bases to trimming and J lost 2 bases, with 10 bases between them. The CDR3 is 14 amino acids. The CDR3 spells CASSLPGSPYEQYF. CDR3 bases: TGTGCCAGCAGTTTACCGGGGTCCCCCTACGAGCAGTACTTC.

The chain combines TRBV4-2 with TRBJ1-6; 10 positions agree with TRBD1. J lost 10 bases, V lost 0 bases, and 9 bases had no gene match. Germline V gene data show CDR1 as LGHNA and CDR2 as YNFKEQ. The CDR3 runs 17 residues. CDR3 nucleotides: TGTGCCAGCAGCCAAGATGGTCGGGACAGGGGTCACTCACCCCTCCACTTT. Its protein is CASSQDGRDRGHSPLHF.

V usage is TRBV19 and J usage is TRBJ2-7, with 10 bases identical to TRBD1. The CDR3 consists of 15 residues. Germline V gene data show CDR1 as LNHDA and CDR2 as SQIVND (reference sequence). Trimming at V came to 7 bases and at J to 5 bases, leaving 11 bases not matched to a gene. This chain's CDR3 is CASTPTGTGAHEQYF. The CDR3 nucleotides are TGTGCCAGTACCCCGACCGGGACAGGGGCCCACGAGCAGTACTTC.

The gene calls are TRBV5-1 and TRBJ2-3; 9 bases are shared with TRBD2. Germline V CDR1 and CDR2: SGHRS, YFSETQ. The CDR3 is made up of 16 amino acids. Trimming took 0 bases from V and 4 from J; bases not matched to a gene: 6. The CDR3 DNA follows: TGCGCCAGCAGCTTGGCCCTCGGCGGGGGGGCAGATACGCAGTATTTT. Encoded protein: CASSLALGGGADTQYF.

The chain employs TRBV29-1 and TRBJ2-1, with TRBD1 matching over 9 bases. Germline CDR1 reads SQVTM; CDR2 reads ANQGSEA. V gave up 1 base and J gave up 6 bases; unmatched junction bases: 13. This CDR3 is 17 amino acids long. The CDR3 DNA reads TGCAGCGTTGAAGTTGTTGGGGACAGGGCGGGGGCCAATGAGCAGTTCTTC. Its translation is CSVEVVGDRAGANEQFF.

The chain couples TRBV7-2 to TRBJ2-3; 8 bases are shared with TRBD2. The CDR3 is 15 amino acids. The V gene's germline CDR1 is SGHTA and CDR2 FQGNSA. V dropped 5 bases and J dropped 3; count of bases not matched to a gene: 7. In nucleotides, the CDR3 is TGTGCCAGCAGCCCCGGACTAGCCTGGACAGATACGCAGTATTTT. Encoded protein: CASSPGLAWTDTQYF. Drawing the rest from reference TRBV7-2 and TRBJ2-3, the complete variable domain is GAGVSQSPSNKVTEKGKDVELRCDPISGHTALYWYRQSLGQGLEFLIYFQGNSAPDKSGLPSDRFSAERTGGSVSTLTIQRTQQEDSAVYLCASSPGLAWTDTQYFGPGTRLTVL.

The rearrangement links TRBV2 to TRBJ1-1, with TRBD1 as a possible D gene (5 bases). The CDR3 is 12 amino acids. Per germline, CDR1 SNHLY and CDR2 FYNNEI. Trimming left V 7 bases short and J 5 bases short, with 11 bases between. CDR3 DNA: TGTGCCAGCACCACGGCAGGGACTGAAGCTTTCTTT. It specifies CASTTAGTEAFF.

Only a few counts were recorded for this clone. The chain couples TRBV30 to TRBJ2-3; a possible D gene is TRBD2 (5 bases). With 2 bases removed from V and 0 bases from J, the gap between germline ends came to 12 bases. The length of the CDR3 is 15 residues. CDR1 and CDR2 from the germline V gene are GTSNPN and SVGIG (reference sequence). The chain's CDR3 is CAWSRGLGSTDTQYF. The CDR3 region has the DNA TGTGCCTGGAGTCGGGGTTTAGGTAGCACAGATACGCAGTATTTT.